This entry lists 2 T cell receptor beta chains sequenced from one sample in a study of T-cell reconstitution after alpha-beta-depleted transplantation in children. Preparation of the TCRbeta library was carried out with unique molecular identifiers. TCRdb processed the PCR reads anew with MiXCR; each CDR3 protein has one entry. This table has a few hundred thousand distinct CDR3 sequences, approximately 11% appearing once. The sequencing used PBMCs from the stem cell graft donor, collected from the stem cell graft. These TCRs come from a human donor who donated a stem cell graft to a child with acute myeloid leukemia.

The gene calls are TRBV29-1 and TRBJ1-2; D possibly corresponds to TRBD1 (6 bases). The CDR3 runs to 13 residues. The germline gives CDR1 SQVTM, CDR2 ANQGSEA. Trimming removed 6 bases at V and 4 bases at J, with 15 bases between. The CDR3 DNA is TGCAGCGTACGGACAGCCGGGGGCTATGGCTACACCTTC. It codes for CSVRTAGGYGYTF.

Only a few counts were recorded for this clonotype. The V gene is TRBV6-2 or TRBV6-3, the J gene TRBJ1-5, with D possibly TRBD1 on 5 matching bases. Germline V CDR1 and CDR2: MNHEY, SVGEGT. V shed 2 bases and J shed 7 bases, with 15 bases lying between them. CDR3 length equals 15 residues. CDR3 in amino acids: CASSYPTDLGQPQHF. The CDR3 DNA reads as TGTGCCAGCAGTTACCCGACAGATTTGGGGCAGCCCCAGCATTTT.